This T cell receptor (beta chain) was obtained from a study of molecular identifiers for immune sequencing clone quantification. This clonotype appeared a few times. Its antigen is as yet unknown. A CD8+CD4-CCR7+CD45RA+ phenotype served as the sorting definition for naive CD8 T cells. The V segment lost 2 bases and the J segment 2 bases; nucleotides outside the gene matches: 4. CDR3 length equals 16 residues. Germline CDR1 MNHEY, CDR2 SVGEGT. Study-level points and caveats: Barcode-sharing identical TCR molecules could underestimate highly expanded clone sizes. Single-cell amounts of spiked Jurkat TCR RNA were reportedly detectable among roughly 950,000 naive cells.

TCRdb recomputed calls from the PCR reads with MiXCR, one row per CDR3 protein. This table has under 100,000 distinct CDR3 sequences, around a quarter appearing once. This receptor was taken from a human donor in good health. Some libraries in this study had Jurkat cell RNA spiked in. This sequence joins TRBV6-2 or TRBV6-3 and TRBJ2-3, with 10 positions matching TRBD2. Sequencing was carried out using naive CD8+ T cells from blood, with Jurkat cell RNA spiked in. As for subset: FACS-sorted CD8+CD4-CCR7+CD45RA+ naive T cells. DNA for the CDR3: TGTGCCAGCAGTTACGTCCTAGCGGGGGCCACAGATACGCAGTATTTT. Translation gives CASSYVLAGATDTQYF.